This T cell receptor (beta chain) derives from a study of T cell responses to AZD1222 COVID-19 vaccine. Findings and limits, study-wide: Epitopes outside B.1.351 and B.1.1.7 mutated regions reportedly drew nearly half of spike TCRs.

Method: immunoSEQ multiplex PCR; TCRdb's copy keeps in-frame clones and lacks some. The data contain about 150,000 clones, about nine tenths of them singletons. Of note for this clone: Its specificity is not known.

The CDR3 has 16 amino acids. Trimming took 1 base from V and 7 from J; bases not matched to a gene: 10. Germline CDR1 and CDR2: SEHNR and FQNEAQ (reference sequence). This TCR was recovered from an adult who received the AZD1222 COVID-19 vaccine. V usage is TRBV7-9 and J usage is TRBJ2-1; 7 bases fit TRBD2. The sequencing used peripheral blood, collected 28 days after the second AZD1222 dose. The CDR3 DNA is TGTGCCAGCAGCTTAGTGGGGGGGGATGGTCGGAATGAGCAGTTCTTC. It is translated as CASSLVGGDGRNEQFF.